These 8 T cell receptor beta chains originate from one sample sequenced in a study of cytomegalovirus exposure and HLA in healthy donors. The method was immunoSEQ multiplex PCR; TCRdb's version includes in-frame clones alone and lacks a portion of them. The data hold tens of thousands of clones, with roughly 88% observed a single time. Sequences were obtained from PBMCs. The receptors come from a man aged 25-40 years in good health and CMV-seronegative.

This chain uses TRBV29-1 with TRBJ2-3; D gene unclear. Trimming took 5 bases from V and 2 from J, leaving 8 bases between them. Germline V CDR1 and CDR2: SQVTM, ANQGSEA. The CDR3 extends over 12 amino acids. The CDR3 region is CSVFEDTDTQYF. CDR3 sequence (DNA): TGCAGCGTTTTTGAGGACACAGATACGCAGTATTTT.

V usage is TRBV5-6 and J usage is TRBJ1-2; TRBD1 matches at 11 bases. The V gene end was trimmed by 4 bases and the J gene end by 5 bases; junction bases not matched to a gene: 13. Looked up from germline, CDR1 is SGHDT and CDR2 is YYEEEE. This CDR3 comprises 17 residues. CDR3 in DNA: TGTGCCAGCAGCCGGGCGGGGGACAGGGGGGCTTGGTATGGCTACACCTTC. Translation: CASSRAGDRGAWYGYTF.

The gene calls are TRBV28 and TRBJ1-2; possibly TRBD1 for D (5 bases). CDR1 is MDHEN, CDR2 SYDVKM, per germline. This CDR3 is built from 12 residues. V was clipped by 8 bases and J by 3 bases, with 10 bases between them. The CDR3 sequence is CASDDRHYGYTF. Written as DNA, the CDR3 is TGTGCCAGCGACGACAGACACTATGGCTACACCTTC.

DNA of the CDR3: TGTGCCAGCACCATGACAGGGGGCAACGAAAAACTGTTTTTT. Translated: CASTMTGGNEKLFF. The chain couples TRBV4-2 to TRBJ1-4, with 10 nucleotides matching TRBD1. Germline V gene lookup returns CDR1 LGHNA and CDR2 YNFKEQ. The V segment lost 7 bases and the J segment 8 bases; nucleotides outside the gene matches: 7. The CDR3 covers 14 residues.

The chain recombines TRBV9 with TRBJ1-1; D ambiguous. V was shortened by 0 bases and J by 11 bases, with 14 bases between the two germline ends. The CDR3 is 13 residues long. CDR1 and CDR2 from the germline V gene are SGDLS and YYNGEE. This chain's CDR3 is CASSVVSAGEAFF. The CDR3 coding sequence is TGTGCCAGCAGCGTAGTATCCGCCGGGGAGGCTTTCTTT.

V and J are TRBV2 and TRBJ2-7, with D perhaps TRBD2 (6 bases). Germline-derived CDR1 and CDR2 are SNHLY and FYNNEI. The length of the CDR3 is 14 residues. Deletions cut 4 bases from V and 2 bases from J, with 12 bases between. This CDR3 reads CASSGLPGAYEQYF. The CDR3 DNA sequence: TGTGCCAGCAGTGGACTACCGGGGGCCTACGAGCAGTACTTC. Full variable domain (rest looked up from reference TRBV2 and TRBJ2-7): EPEVTQTPSHQVTQMGQEVILRCVPISNHLYFYWYRQILGQKVEFLVSFYNNEISEKSEIFDDQFSVERPDGSNFTLKIRSTKLEDSAMYFCASSGLPGAYEQYFGPGTRLTVT.

The chain links TRBV5-1 to TRBJ1-1; the D is unclear. The CDR3 is 15 amino acids. Trimming pared 5 bases from V and 1 base from J, leaving 15 bases between. Germline values: CDR1 SGHRS, CDR2 YFSETQ. The CDR3 spells CASRATEVANTEAFF. The CDR3 region has the DNA TGCGCCAGCAGAGCGACGGAGGTGGCGAACACTGAAGCTTTCTTT.

As for this clone: An end of the junction does not agree with germline; a read error may underlie this. This chain joins TRBV7-7 and TRBJ2-2, with a tentative D call TRBD2 (6 bases). Germline assignment: CDR1 SSHAT and CDR2 FNYEAQ (reference sequence). This CDR3 spans 15 amino acids. The CDR3 is CASSLGVGGTGELFF. In DNA, the CDR3 is TGTGCTAGCAGCTTAGGAGTCGGGGGCACCGGGGAGCTGTTTTTT. Full variable domain (remainder filled in from reference TRBV7-7 and TRBJ2-2): GAGVSQSPRYKVTKRGQDVTLRCDPISSHATLYWYQQALGQGPEFLTYFNYEAQPDKSGLPSDRFSAERPEGSISTLTIQRTEQRDSAMYRCASSLGVGGTGELFFGEGSRLTVL.